The 7 T cell receptor beta chains presented below share a single source sample, sequenced in a study of T cells after posttransplantation cyclophosphamide. Method: immunoSEQ multiplex PCR; TCRdb's copy keeps in-frame clones and lacks some. The table lists some 11,000 clones, about 82% of them singletons. Busulfan-fludarabine conditioning, marrow transplant, and cyclophosphamide on days +3 and +4 were administered. Sample: PBMCs, taken about 2,000 days after allogeneic stem cell transplant with posttransplant cyclophosphamide. Every receptor here comes from a female patient between 50 and 60 years old who received an allogeneic stem cell transplant from a related donor, was CMV-positive, and had no GVHD. Some T cells may be the graft donor's.

The rearrangement links TRBV9 to TRBJ2-1; D possibly corresponds to TRBD2 (6 bases). Trimming removed 4 bases at V and 9 bases at J, with 20 bases between. CDR3 length equals 15 residues. Germline loops: CDR1 SGDLS, CDR2 YYNGEE. CDR3 protein: CASSSGGAPGGEQFF. As DNA, the CDR3 is TGTGCCAGCAGCTCCGGAGGGGCTCCCGGAGGTGAGCAGTTCTTC. Full variable domain (outside the CDR3, taken from reference TRBV9 and TRBJ2-1): DSGVTQTPKHLITATGQRVTLRCSPRSGDLSVYWYQQSLDQGLQFLIQYYNGEERAKGNILERFSAQQFPDLHSELNLSSLELGDSALYFCASSSGGAPGGEQFFGPGTRLTVL.

V usage is TRBV10-1 and J usage is TRBJ2-3; D might be TRBD2 (6 bases). Germline CDR1 WNHNN, CDR2 SYGVQD (reference sequence). Between the trimmed V and J ends, which lost 4 bases and 2 bases, there was a span of 13 bases. The CDR3 is 15 residues long. CDR3 nucleotides: TGCGCCAGCAGTGGCACTAGCAGATACACAGATACGCAGTATTTT. Encoded protein: CASSGTSRYTDTQYF.

This clone was counted a few times. The chain is built from TRBV6-5 and TRBJ1-3; 8 bases are a match to TRBD1. Losses at the gene ends were 2 bases for V and 4 bases for J; bases not matched to a gene: 7. This CDR3 spans 16 amino acids. Germline values: CDR1 MNHEY, CDR2 SVGAGI. CDR3 in amino acids: CASSYNTPGGGNTIYF. The CDR3, as DNA: TGTGCCAGCAGTTACAATACCCCAGGGGGCGGAAACACCATATATTTT.

V usage is TRBV10-3 and J usage is TRBJ2-5; D might be TRBD1 (5 bases). Germline loops: CDR1 ENHRY, CDR2 SYGVKD. V was shortened by 6 bases and J by 6 bases, with 11 bases between the two germline ends. CDR3 length: 12 amino acids. CDR3 coding DNA: TGTGCCATCAGAGATGACAGCCAGACCCAGTACTTC. It translates to CAIRDDSQTQYF.

The chain recombines TRBV9 with TRBJ2-7, with TRBD2 matching 10 bases. Germline V CDR1 and CDR2: SGDLS, YYNGEE. Losses at the gene ends were 7 bases for V and 5 bases for J; bases not matched to a gene: 12. The CDR3 runs to 15 residues. CDR3 bases: TGTGCCAGCCAGGCTAGCGGGAGCCTATCTGACGAGCAGTACTTC. Its protein is CASQASGSLSDEQYF.

The genes are TRBV5-1 and TRBJ1-2, with a tentative D call TRBD1 (6 bases). The CDR3 totals 15 residues. With 0 bases removed from V and 2 bases from J, the gap between germline ends came to 11 bases. In germline, CDR1 is SGHRS, CDR2 YFSETQ. CDR3 in amino acids: CASSLEGGANYGYTF. The CDR3 DNA follows: TGCGCCAGCAGCTTGGAGGGGGGGGCGAACTATGGCTACACCTTC.

The sample holds a few counts of this clone. The chain links TRBV12-5 to TRBJ1-1; D possibly corresponds to TRBD1 (6 bases). V was cut by 4 bases and J by 11 bases, with 14 bases left in between. This CDR3 is 12 amino acids long. Germline CDR1 and CDR2: LGHNT and FRNRAP. CDR3 region: CASGSNRDAAFF. CDR3 bases: TGTGCTAGTGGTTCAAACAGGGACGCCGCTTTCTTT.